There are a few counts of the clone carrying this T cell receptor beta chain. The entry originates in a study of early T cells in non-severe SARS-CoV-2 infection. In the study overall: From unsorted whole blood, bulk RNA was sequenced, and the chains remained unpaired.

Unique molecular identifiers were affixed to single, distinct cDNA molecules. TCRdb called the 5' RACE reads again in MiXCR, with one record for every CDR3 protein. This table holds about 86,000 distinct CDR3 sequences, 13% to 15% found once. Germline CDR1 reads SEHNR; CDR2 reads FQNEAQ (reference sequence). V shed 5 bases, J shed 2 bases, and the junction held 8 bases outside the gene matches. This CDR3 comprises 16 residues. The sample comprised whole blood. The chain links TRBV7-9 to TRBJ2-4; 8 bases line up with TRBD2. This clonotype was obtained from an adult who was a healthcare worker with PCR-confirmed SARS-CoV-2 infection or an uninfected control (not recorded which). CDR3 region: CASSPGLGNSKNIQYF. The CDR3 DNA reads TGTGCCAGCAGCCCGGGACTAGGGAACTCCAAAAACATTCAGTACTTC.